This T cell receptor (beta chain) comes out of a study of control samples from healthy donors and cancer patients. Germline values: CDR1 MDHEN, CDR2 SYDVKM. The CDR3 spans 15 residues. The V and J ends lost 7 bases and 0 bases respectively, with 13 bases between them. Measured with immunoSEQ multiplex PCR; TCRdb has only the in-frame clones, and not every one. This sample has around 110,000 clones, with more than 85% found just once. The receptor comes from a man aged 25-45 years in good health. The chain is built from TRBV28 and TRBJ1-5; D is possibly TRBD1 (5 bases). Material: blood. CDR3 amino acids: CASMGGRTSNQPQHF. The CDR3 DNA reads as TGTGCCAGCATGGGGGGAAGAACTAGCAATCAGCCCCAGCATTTT.